The 20 T cell receptor beta chains below were found in one sample sequenced in a study of blood T cell repertoires in COVID-19. Repertoires were generated with immunoSEQ multiplex PCR, while TCRdb's copy carries only in-frame clones and drops some. The sample lists 200,000 to 250,000 clones, under 90% occurring once. The source material was peripheral blood. These receptors were obtained from a woman older than 75 with COVID-19, enrolled during active disease.

This clone was recorded only once. The rearrangement joins TRBV6-5 to TRBJ1-2; D unresolved. Germline V gives CDR1 MNHEY, CDR2 SVGAGI. V lost 6 bases and J lost 2, with 13 bases in between. This CDR3 has 14 amino acids. The CDR3 loop is CASRRELGNYGYTF. The CDR3 nucleotides read TGTGCCAGCAGGAGGGAACTGGGGAACTATGGCTACACCTTC.

J is TRBJ2-1 and V is TRBV6-5; 7 bases fit TRBD2. With 0 bases clipped from V and 7 bases from J, the junction kept 9 bases outside the gene matches. CDR3 length: 16 amino acids. From germline, CDR1 is MNHEY and CDR2 SVGAGI. CDR3 DNA: TGTGCCAGCAGTTACTCGGGAGGGATGTCCTTAAATGAGCAGTTCTTC. Its protein is CASSYSGGMSLNEQFF.

This chain links TRBV28 with TRBJ1-5; TRBD1 matches at 9 bases. V lost 4 bases to trimming and J lost 4 bases; unmatched junction nucleotides: 5. CDR3 length: 15 residues. Germline CDR1 and CDR2: MDHEN and SYDVKM. The CDR3 sequence is CASSYRGRSNQPQHF. The CDR3 coding sequence is TGTGCCAGCAGTTACAGGGGGCGGTCGAATCAGCCCCAGCATTTT.

The rearrangement uses TRBV14 and TRBJ2-6; 10 nucleotides agree with TRBD2. The CDR3 is 16 amino acids. J was trimmed by 0 bases and V by 6 bases; bases with no gene match: 2. Germline V gene lookup returns CDR1 SGHDN and CDR2 FVKESK. CDR3 residues: CASRLAGSSGANVLTF. DNA of the CDR3: TGTGCCAGCAGACTAGCGGGGAGCTCTGGGGCCAACGTCCTGACTTTC.

The rearrangement joins TRBV3-1 (or the pseudogene TRBV3-2) to TRBJ2-3; TRBD2 matches at 8 bases. CDR3 length: 17 amino acids. CDR1 LGHDT and CDR2 YNNKEL come from the germline V gene (reference sequence). Germline trimming cut 3 bases from V and 1 base from J; bases unmatched to any gene: 9. CDR3 bases: TGTGCCAGCAGCCATCCTTCGGGGGGGCCGCGCACAGATACGCAGTATTTT. This encodes CASSHPSGGPRTDTQYF.

J is TRBJ1-5 and V is TRBV6-5, with 7 bases that match TRBD1. The germline V gene has CDR1 MNHEY and CDR2 SVGAGI. J gave up 5 bases and V 5 bases, and 3 bases lay outside the gene matches. The CDR3 is 13 amino acids. This chain's CDR3 is CASSLDRDQPQHF. CDR3 DNA sequence: TGTGCCAGCAGTCTCGACAGGGATCAGCCCCAGCATTTT.

This chain joins TRBV9 and TRBJ2-2; a possible D gene is TRBD1 (6 bases). V dropped 3 bases and J dropped 6 bases, with 15 bases sitting between them. Germline CDR1 is SGDLS and CDR2 is YYNGEE. This CDR3 spans 15 amino acids. In nucleotides, the CDR3 is TGTGCCAGCAGCGCACAGGGTAGAATGCCCGGGGAGCTGTTTTTT. Residues: CASSAQGRMPGELFF. Combining the CDR3 with reference TRBV9 and TRBJ2-2 gives the whole variable domain DSGVTQTPKHLITATGQRVTLRCSPRSGDLSVYWYQQSLDQGLQFLIQYYNGEERAKGNILERFSAQQFPDLHSELNLSSLELGDSALYFCASSAQGRMPGELFFGEGSRLTVL.

CDR3 in DNA: TGTGCCAGCTCACCATACCGGGACAGTCAAGATACGCAGTATTTT. It translates to CASSPYRDSQDTQYF. The chain is built from TRBV18 and TRBJ2-3, with 7 bases fitting TRBD1. Germline CDR1 is KGHSH and CDR2 is LQKENI. V gave up 2 bases and J gave up 5 bases; unmatched junction bases: 7. The CDR3 spans 15 residues.

The chain combines TRBV5-1 with TRBJ2-3; 8 nucleotides line up with TRBD1. The V segment lost 7 bases and the J segment 2 bases; nucleotides outside the gene matches: 9. The CDR3 is made up of 15 amino acids. The germline CDR1 and CDR2 sequences are SGHRS and YFSETQ. The CDR3: CASGPGQVNTDTQYF. Here the CDR3 DNA reads TGCGCCAGCGGACCGGGACAGGTGAACACAGATACGCAGTATTTT.

This chain uses TRBV21-1 with TRBJ1-5; the D segment call TRBD1 is taken from the table without a DNA check. TRBV21-1 is termed a pseudogene. This CDR3 has 15 residues. The DNA for the CDR3 is TGTGCCAGCAGCAGACTGGACAGGGTAGGTCAGCCCCAGCATTTT. It translates to CASSRLDRVGQPQHF.

V gene TRBV28 combines with J gene TRBJ1-1; D uncertain. Trimming shortened V by 1 base and J by 1 base, and 7 bases separated the two germline ends. The germline V gene has CDR1 MDHEN and CDR2 SYDVKM. The CDR3 covers 14 residues. CDR3 sequence (DNA): TGTGCCAGCAGTTTATTAGCGGGGAACACTGAAGCTTTCTTT. Translating gives CASSLLAGNTEAFF.

The chain recombines TRBV3-1 (or the pseudogene TRBV3-2) with TRBJ2-3; 8 bases agree with TRBD2. Looked up from germline, CDR1 is LGHDT and CDR2 is YNNKEL (reference sequence). The V gene end was trimmed by 4 bases and the J gene end by 5 bases; junction bases not matched to a gene: 8. The CDR3 is 15 amino acids. In DNA form, the CDR3 reads TGTGCCAGCAGCCGGGGGCGGGGGGAGTTAGATACGCAGTATTTT. Its protein is CASSRGRGELDTQYF.

This rearrangement joins TRBV19 to TRBJ1-2; D may be TRBD1 (6 bases). From germline, CDR1 is LNHDA and CDR2 SQIVND (reference sequence). The CDR3 sequence is 14 residues long. V was cut by 6 bases and J by 2 bases, with 13 bases left in between. The CDR3 here is CASSRTDTNYGYTF. In nucleotides, the CDR3 is TGTGCCAGTAGCAGGACAGATACGAACTATGGCTACACCTTC.

The J gene is TRBJ1-3, the V gene TRBV5-1; 9 bases agree with TRBD1. The V segment lost 4 bases and the J segment 0 bases; nucleotides outside the gene matches: 5. The CDR3 runs 16 residues. Germline V CDR1 and CDR2: SGHRS, YFSETQ. The CDR3 loop reads CASSPGTGSSGNTIYF. The CDR3 coding sequence is TGCGCCAGCAGCCCCGGGACAGGGAGCTCTGGAAACACCATATATTTT.

The chain has TRBV10-3 and TRBJ2-2, with D possibly being TRBD2 (6 bases). The germline CDR1 and CDR2 sequences are ENHRY and SYGVKD. The CDR3 is made up of 15 amino acids. Trimming shortened V by 3 bases and J by 3 bases, and 11 bases separated the two germline ends. CDR3 in amino acids: CAISDPPGDTGELFF. The CDR3 DNA is TGTGCCATCAGTGATCCGCCGGGGGACACCGGGGAGCTGTTTTTT.

This clone came up a few times. The J gene is TRBJ2-2, the V gene TRBV5-8; unclear D gene. The CDR3 extends over 13 amino acids. V was cut by 7 bases and J by 0 bases, with 7 bases left in between. The germline CDR1 and CDR2 sequences are SGHTS and YDEGEE. The CDR3 region is CASLEANTGELFF. CDR3 sequence (DNA): TGTGCCAGCCTAGAAGCGAACACCGGGGAGCTGTTTTTT.

The genes are TRBV10-3 and TRBJ2-3, with D possibly TRBD1 on 5 matching bases. The CDR3 runs to 14 residues. Germline V CDR1 and CDR2: ENHRY, SYGVKD. The V and J ends lost 6 bases and 1 base respectively, with 11 bases between them. The CDR3 protein is CAIRDLRGTDTQYF. DNA for the CDR3: TGTGCCATCAGAGACCTCAGGGGCACAGATACGCAGTATTTT.

The V gene is TRBV5-6, the J gene TRBJ2-5, with 7 bases lining up with TRBD2. CDR1 SGHDT and CDR2 YYEEEE come from the germline V gene. This CDR3 is built from 16 residues. The ends lost 2 bases at V and 4 bases at J; junction bases unmatched: 11. CDR3 residues: CASSFIKTSIGETQYF. The CDR3 DNA reads TGTGCCAGCAGCTTCATTAAGACTAGCATCGGAGAGACCCAGTACTTC.

The rearrangement joins TRBV9 to TRBJ1-4; 7 bases line up with TRBD1. Unmatched junction bases numbered 10, after V lost 3 bases and J lost 8 bases. This CDR3 has 15 amino acids. The germline V gene encodes CDR1 SGDLS and CDR2 YYNGEE. The CDR3 DNA follows: TGTGCCAGCAGCGCGACGGGACAGCTAAACGAAAAACTGTTTTTT. Its translation is CASSATGQLNEKLFF.

V gene TRBV24-1 combines with J gene TRBJ1-4; possibly TRBD1 for D (5 bases). CDR3 length: 15 residues. Trimming pared 5 bases from V and 1 base from J, leaving 10 bases between. The germline gives CDR1 KGHDR, CDR2 SFDVKD. Written as DNA, the CDR3 is TGTGCCACCAGTGCAGGGATTGGAACTAATGAAAAACTGTTTTTT. As protein: CATSAGIGTNEKLFF.